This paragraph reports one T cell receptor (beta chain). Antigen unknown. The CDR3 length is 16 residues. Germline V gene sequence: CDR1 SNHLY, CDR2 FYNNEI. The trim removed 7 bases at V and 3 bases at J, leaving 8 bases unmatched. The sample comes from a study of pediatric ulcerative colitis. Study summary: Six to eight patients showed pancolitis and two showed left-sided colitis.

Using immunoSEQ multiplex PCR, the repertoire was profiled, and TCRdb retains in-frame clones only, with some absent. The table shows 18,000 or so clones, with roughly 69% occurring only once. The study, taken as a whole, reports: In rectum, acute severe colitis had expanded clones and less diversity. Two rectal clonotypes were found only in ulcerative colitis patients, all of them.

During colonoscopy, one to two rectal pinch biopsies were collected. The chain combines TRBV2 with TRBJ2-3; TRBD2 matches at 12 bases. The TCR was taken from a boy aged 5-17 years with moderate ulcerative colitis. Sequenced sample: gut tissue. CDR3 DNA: TGTGCCAGCAAGAGACTAGCGGGAGCAAGAACAGATACGCAGTATTTT. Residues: CASKRLAGARTDTQYF.